This T cell receptor beta chain was retrieved from a study of cytomegalovirus exposure and HLA in healthy donors (dated by TCRdb to the late 2010s). Background on the whole study: According to an earlier analysis of 587 of the donors, about 170 million T cells yielded approximately 120 million unique TCR beta sequences and 276 Gb of sequence data. An early release covering roughly 640 HLA-typed donors comprised 250 to 350 gigabases of sequencing data and around 85 million unique TCR sequences. A later genetic analysis took genome-wide SNP genotypes for about three fifths of the roughly 670 donors and used that subset as a discovery cohort. Of the 300 to 500 genotyped donors, roughly 80% were placed in the genetic ancestry cluster associated with self-reported Caucasian donors. The study used immunosequencing to profile the T cell repertoires of 666 subjects and linked those repertoires to cytomegalovirus serostatus. All discovery cohort repertoires had been generated on a single sequencing platform. HLA typing covered class I and class II loci at four-digit resolution. A separate validation cohort of some 130 different subjects was used in addition to the roughly 700-subject first cohort. Rather than using new phenotypic data, the later analysis identified candidate immune exposures from TCR beta sequences and from how often those sequences occurred across donors. A later analysis re-analyzed previously published TCR beta repertoires from 660 or so donors and added high-resolution HLA genotyping to study TCR occurrence patterns. Donor age, sex, ethnicity and CMV serostatus were compiled alongside the repertoire data. The study combined high-throughput TCR immunosequencing, statistical association of individual TCRs with disease status, and machine learning to predict cytomegalovirus infection status. A handful of DR-DQ haplotypes were treated as single units for association and clustering because of strong linkage in the cohort. Across approximately 420 genotyped donors of the cohort, an average of about 250,000 unique TCR beta nucleotide sequences per donor were sequenced, and around 19% of those sequences were non-productive. To decide whether each TCR beta V gene segment behaved as functional or pseudogenic, an earlier analysis of some 540 of the donors relied on high-throughput TCR beta sequencing. The aim of the study was to test whether cataloging public T cell receptors could identify signatures of past pathogen exposure. Typing coverage varied by locus: roughly 629-640 donors for A, B, C, DRB1 and DQB1; under 550 for DQA1; more than 600 for DPA1; 450 to 480 for DPB1.

In total, approximately 610 healthy bone marrow donors made up the cohort. All cohort members were sampled while nominally healthy, although unrecorded immune exposures were likely present. The donor was CMV seropositive and was included in the group of 270 or so seropositive cohort members. Every donor gave a peripheral blood sample, and the peripheral blood mononuclear cells from that sample were used for TCR beta sequencing. The Qiagen DNeasy Blood Extraction Kit was used to extract genomic DNA from the blood cell samples. To prepare the library, the immunoSEQ multiplex PCR assay was applied. For the multiplex PCR, a mixture combining 60 forward primers for TCR Vbeta segments and 13 reverse primers for TCR Jbeta segments was used. The CDR3 region of rearranged TCR beta genes was amplified from genomic DNA by a multiplex PCR assay. Amplified TCR beta libraries were sequenced as 87-base-pair reads on the Illumina HiSeq System. The original methods were these. In a later analysis, tens of millions of unique TCR beta chains were counted across the 650 to 750 repertoires, and roughly 11 million of these chains were shared by at least two donors. A nearest-neighbor algorithm error-corrected the raw reads and collapsed the reads into unique sequences, merging closely related sequences to remove PCR and sequencing errors. CDR3 sequences were aligned to IMGT reference sequences to assign V, D and J gene segments. For a sequence to be retained, a match of at least six nucleotides was required to both a V gene segment and a J gene segment. A rearrangement was called productive if the CDR3 had no stop codons and remained in frame with V and J, and every other rearrangement was called non-productive. Following IMGT convention, CDR3 was defined as the stretch from the second conserved V-encoded cysteine to the conserved J-encoded phenylalanine. The earlier analysis of about 640 of the donors excluded any sequence lacking an unambiguous match to a single V gene segment. In an earlier analysis of about 590 of the donors, a V segment was called functional when productive rearrangements were above 56.7%, and segregating when the standard deviation between donors exceeded 5%. To diagnose cytomegalovirus status from the catalog of TCR beta chain sequences, a statistical classification framework was built. A later analysis assigned V and J genes by comparing TCR nucleotide sequences with IMGT/GENE-DB human TR gene sequences. The TCRdist pipeline was used in a later analysis to assign CDR3 sequences and most-parsimonious VDJ recombination scenarios. A later analysis defined each TCR beta chain by its CDR3 amino acid sequence plus V-gene family, and excluded reads lacking a unique V-gene family. A later analysis removed several hundred highly shared, low-generation-probability nucleotide sequences to deal with suspected cross-contamination and a sequencing artifact. A later analysis calculated a clonal expansion index for each public chain from normalized within-repertoire ranks of inferred template counts. In a later analysis, generation probabilities were computed using a VDJ recombination model fitted to out-of-frame rearrangements, and the results were checked against IGoR. A later analysis scored TCR-TCR, TCR-HLA and TCR-CMV co-occurrence with hypergeometric tests, applying a repertoire-size bias correction to TCR pairs. In a later analysis, false discovery rates were estimated by permuting HLA or CMV assignments 20 times. A later analysis grouped co-occurring TCRs with DBSCAN, adding TCRdist sequence similarity when clustering within HLA-allele-positive subsets. Repertoires with fewer than 30,000 or more than 120,000 public chains were left out of co-occurrence clustering, as were five repertoires with anomalous nucleotide sharing. TCRdb stores this immuneACCESS table with in-frame sequences only. Part of the clones is absent; in the studies checked, under half of the shortfall reflects unresolved V genes, and no reason is known for the rest. V and J calls and clone size are copied from that table; D and trimming were computed from the DNA. The sample records about 67,000 clones, roughly nine tenths of which are singletons. The top ten constitute about an eighth of the sample.

Points the paper makes about the study in general: In the study, 150 to 200 TCR beta chains were listed as associated with cytomegalovirus. The 87-base-pair reads could not distinguish some IMGT-functional V segments, including TRBV6-2 and TRBV6-3, so those segments were excluded. The classifier was reported to diagnose cytomegalovirus status with high specificity and sensitivity in both the original and validation cohorts. A cluster of highly shared sequence variants was judged likely to represent a technical artifact of the sequencing pipeline. In vitro tests confirmed that a few of the cytomegalovirus-associated TCR beta chains recognize cytomegalovirus antigens. When HLA alleles, especially DR and DQ, strongly co-occurred, attributing TCR associations to individual alleles was difficult. The cohort was sequenced for TCR beta chains only, and without alpha or paired-chain data the features that could be detected were limited. Because HLA typing was unavailable for some donors at each locus, only the typed subset was used in association tests. While some public TCRs were present in many individuals, most TCR sequences turned up only very rarely across donors. In a later analysis, the rate of TCR association differed among HLA loci, with DRB1 alleles having the most associated TCRs and HLA-C alleles having the fewest. Correlated functional status among segregating V segments might reflect linkage disequilibrium, but an unknown experimental factor could not be ruled out. In a later genetic analysis, a missense DCLRE1C variant was associated with V-gene and J-gene trimming of TCR beta chains, and the association was replicated in an independent cohort. In a later analysis, several top co-occurrence clusters were reported to appear linked to parvovirus B19, influenza, CMV and Epstein-Barr virus. In an earlier analysis of several hundred of the donors, most TCR beta V segments were observed in productive rearrangements about 90% or about 30% of the time, broadly matching IMGT annotations. Sequencing depth was assumed to be roughly uniform across donors in the presence/absence analyses, though that assumption may not hold. Because counts were too low, roughly 17 rarely observed V segments, including chromosome 9 orphons, were left out of the earlier analysis of approximately 500 of the donors. A further reported finding was that TCR beta sequences accurately predicted the HLA-A and HLA-B alleles for most subjects in the first cohort. According to a later genetic analysis, donors in an Asian-associated ancestry cluster had fewer N-insertions in productive TCRs than the approximately 700-donor mean. In a later analysis, 15,000 to 20,000 TCR beta sequences were associated with specific HLA alleles at a false discovery rate of 0.05. According to a later analysis, most CMV-associated TCR beta chains appeared to be HLA-restricted, and the HLA associations seemed to be driven largely by CMV exposure. A later analysis found that HLA-associated TCR beta chains were more clonally expanded and had lower generation probabilities than equally common non-associated chains. For the cohort, immune exposure information was limited to CMV serostatus. It was suggested by the authors that the approach could potentially be generalized to other disease states and immunological phenotypes.

In regard to this clone: This receptor's antigen is unknown. No base quality information exists; no much larger clone differs at one position.

Via the germline V gene, CDR1 is SQVTM and CDR2 ANQGSEA. The CDR3 goes from the cysteine to the phenylalanine over 18 residues. The sequence is cut down to CDR3 DNA, 54 bases in frame from base 1. V lost 1 base and J lost 1 base, and the count of bases not matched to a germline gene is 16. The TCR sequence derives from a woman in her twenties or thirties in good health and CMV-seropositive. Sequences were obtained from PBMCs. Recombination joined TRBV29-1 with TRBJ2-7, and 7 junctional nucleotides match TRBD1. The nucleotides read TGCAGCGTTGAAGGAAACAGGGGAATGGGTCTGGCGTCCTACGAGCAGTACTTC. Translated, it gives CSVEGNRGMGLASYEQYF.